Shown below are 28 T cell receptor beta chains from a single sample sequenced in a study of cytomegalovirus exposure and HLA in healthy donors. PCR employed 60 Vbeta and 13 Jbeta primers. Clones were read by immunoSEQ multiplex PCR, and TCRdb kept only the in-frame ones, dropping some. Altogether 80,000 or so clones are present, roughly 80% being singletons, with the ten largest covering approximately 4.5%. Sequencing was performed on PBMCs. Every receptor here comes from a man aged 40-55 years in good health and CMV-seronegative.

The genes are TRBV28 and TRBJ1-2; D possibly corresponds to TRBD1 (6 bases). Germline V gene sequence: CDR1 MDHEN, CDR2 SYDVKM. The germline V and J ends were trimmed by 3 bases and 4 bases, with 12 bases remaining between them. The CDR3 is 14 residues long. This chain's CDR3 is CASSLGGLAYGYTF. The CDR3 DNA is TGTGCCAGCAGTTTGGGGGGGCTGGCCTATGGCTACACCTTC.

The V and J genes are TRBV4-2 and TRBJ2-7; TRBD2 matches at 7 bases. The CDR3 covers 13 residues. The germline V gene encodes CDR1 LGHNA and CDR2 YNFKEQ. After removal of 11 bases from V and 3 bases from J, the junction contained 10 bases not matched to a gene. CDR3 nucleotide sequence: TGTGCCGCCGGGACGGGGGAGGGCTACGAGCAGTACTTC. It specifies CAAGTGEGYEQYF.

The J gene is TRBJ1-4, the V gene TRBV15; 8 nucleotides match TRBD1. Germline V gene sequence: CDR1 LNHNV, CDR2 YYDKDF (reference sequence). J lost 7 bases, V lost 5 bases, and 9 bases had no gene match. The CDR3 covers 15 residues. In DNA form, the CDR3 reads TGTGCCACCAGCTTCGAGACAGGGGTTGTTGAAAAACTGTTTTTT. It encodes CATSFETGVVEKLFF.

This clone was picked up one time. CDR3 loop: CASRSGRGLYNEQFF. CDR3 DNA sequence: TGTGCCAGCAGGTCCGGGAGGGGCCTTTACAATGAGCAGTTCTTC. The gene calls are TRBV2 and TRBJ2-1; 8 nucleotides align to TRBD2. CDR3 length: 15 amino acids. CDR1 is SNHLY and CDR2 is FYNNEI in the germline V gene. The V and J ends lost 6 bases and 4 bases, in that order; junction bases with no gene match: 8.

This clone was observed a few times. The rearrangement links TRBV10-2 to TRBJ1-5; 7 positions agree with TRBD1. J was trimmed by 0 bases and V by 3 bases; bases with no gene match: 5. Germline V gene sequence: CDR1 WSHSY, CDR2 SAAADI. CDR3 length: 16 residues. The CDR3 nucleotides are TGCGCCAGCAGTGAAGGAGGGGGCCTTAGCAATCAGCCCCAGCATTTT. Amino acid sequence: CASSEGGGLSNQPQHF.

The chain carries TRBV30 and TRBJ2-3; D remains ambiguous. The CDR3 extends over 11 amino acids. Germline values: CDR1 GTSNPN, CDR2 SVGIG (reference sequence). With 5 bases removed from V and 4 bases from J, the gap between germline ends came to 7 bases. In DNA, the CDR3 is TGTGCCTGGTACGCGGCAGATACGCAGTATTTT. Amino acids: CAWYAADTQYF.

In DNA, the CDR3 is TGTGCCAGCGGACAGGGGTTCTCTGGAAACACCATATATTTT. This codes for CASGQGFSGNTIYF. V usage is TRBV6-1 and J usage is TRBJ1-3; 9 nucleotides line up with TRBD1. The CDR3 consists of 14 residues. V was clipped by 8 bases and J by 0 bases; unmatched bases: 2. The V gene's germline CDR1 is MNHNS and CDR2 SASEGT.

The chain employs TRBV28 and TRBJ2-7; 10 bases fit TRBD1. This CDR3 spans 15 amino acids. Germline V lookup: CDR1 MDHEN, CDR2 SYDVKM. Germline trimming cut 6 bases from V and 5 bases from J; bases unmatched to any gene: 10. CDR3 DNA sequence: TGTGCCAGCAGCAGCCGGGACAGGGGAAGGAACGAGCAGTACTTC. Its translation is CASSSRDRGRNEQYF.

The rearrangement links TRBV19 to TRBJ2-3; D might be TRBD1 (5 bases). The CDR3 contains 15 residues. Per the germline V gene, CDR1 is LNHDA and CDR2 is SQIVND (reference sequence). Trimming shortened V by 2 bases and J by 6 bases, and 15 bases separated the two germline ends. The CDR3 sequence: CASSIMAGMADTQYF. DNA of the CDR3: TGTGCCAGTAGTATAATGGCAGGGATGGCGGATACGCAGTATTTT.

The V gene is TRBV4-3, the J gene TRBJ2-5; 7 bases fit TRBD1. The J call may be mistaken, given a closer DNA end match to TRBJ2-7. Germline CDR1 is LGHNA and CDR2 is YSLEER. The CDR3 spans 14 residues. CDR3 nucleotides: TGCGCCAGCAGCCCTGGACAGGTCTCCTACGAGCAGTACTTC. As protein: CASSPGQVSYEQYF.

This clone came up a few times. The chain recombines TRBV19 with TRBJ1-1; TRBD1 matches at 7 bases. Germline V CDR1 and CDR2: LNHDA, SQIVND (reference sequence). V shed 3 bases, J shed 5 bases, and the junction held 6 bases outside the gene matches. The CDR3 spans 14 residues. Here the CDR3 reads CASSMDRLGTEAFF. The CDR3 bases are TGTGCCAGTAGTATGGACAGGCTAGGGACTGAAGCTTTCTTT. Filled out from reference TRBV19 and TRBJ1-1, the complete variable domain reads DGGITQSPKYLFRKEGQNVTLSCEQNLNHDAMYWYRQDPGQGLRLIYYSQIVNDFQKGDIAEGYSVSREKKESFPLTVTSAQKNPTAFYLCASSMDRLGTEAFFGQGTRLTVV.

This chain links TRBV10-2 with TRBJ2-7, with TRBD2 identical over 7 bases. Germline values: CDR1 WSHSY, CDR2 SAAADI. This CDR3 has 14 residues. The J segment lost 4 bases and the V segment lost 3 bases, leaving 6 bases of the junction unmatched. CDR3 amino acids: CASSEFGGGYEQYF. The CDR3 DNA follows: TGCGCCAGCAGTGAATTTGGCGGGGGATACGAGCAGTACTTC.

The V call is TRBV27, the J call TRBJ1-2; D is uncertain. The CDR3 length is 13 residues. The ends were cut back, 5 bases at V and 5 bases at J, with 12 bases in the middle. Germline V gene sequence: CDR1 MNHEY, CDR2 SMNVEV (reference sequence). CDR3 protein: CASSLNSYYGYTF. CDR3 sequence (DNA): TGTGCCAGCAGTCTGAACAGCTATTATGGCTACACCTTC.

This chain joins TRBV5-1 and TRBJ2-7; 9 nucleotides align to TRBD1. The CDR3 spans 15 residues. Germline CDR1 and CDR2: SGHRS and YFSETQ. Unmatched junction bases numbered 16, after V lost 4 bases and J lost 11 bases. The DNA for the CDR3 is TGCGCCAGCAGCCGAGAACAGGGGGCGTCAGGTGAAAAGTACTTC. Amino acids: CASSREQGASGEKYF.

The V and J genes are TRBV5-6 and TRBJ1-5; maybe TRBD1 (5 bases). Germline V gene lookup returns CDR1 SGHDT and CDR2 YYEEEE. V gave up 4 bases and J gave up 2 bases, with 16 bases separating them. The CDR3 extends over 16 amino acids. The CDR3 region is CASSARQISGNQPQHF. As DNA, the CDR3 is TGTGCCAGCAGCGCTAGACAGATTTCGGGCAATCAGCCCCAGCATTTT.

The chain recombines TRBV11-2 with TRBJ2-7; weak D call: TRBD2 (6 bases). The V gene's germline CDR1 is SGHAT and CDR2 FQNNGV. V was cut by 5 bases and J by 0 bases, with 17 bases left in between. The length of the CDR3 is 16 residues. CDR3 residues: CASSLLAVTSSYEQYF. CDR3 DNA: TGTGCCAGCAGCCTTTTAGCGGTCACGAGCTCCTACGAGCAGTACTTC.

This clone was seen only a few times. This chain links TRBV18 with TRBJ1-1; D possibly corresponds to TRBD1 (6 bases). The CDR3 has 14 amino acids. Trimming removed 5 bases from V and 1 base from J, with 11 bases in between. Germline V gene sequence: CDR1 KGHSH, CDR2 LQKENI. This CDR3 reads CASSVGHPNTEAFF. The DNA for the CDR3 is TGTGCCAGCTCAGTGGGACACCCGAACACTGAAGCTTTCTTT.

The V call is TRBV6-6, the J call TRBJ1-5; D remains ambiguous. The CDR3 spans 11 residues. Germline values: CDR1 MNHNY, CDR2 SVGAGI (reference sequence). Trimming removed 5 bases at V and 15 bases at J, with 14 bases between. For the CDR3, the DNA is TGTGCCAGCAGTCCCCTGGAGTTGTTGCATTTT. Translation gives CASSPLELLHF.

The V gene is TRBV7-9, the J gene TRBJ2-3; D is undetermined. The CDR3 is 18 amino acids. V was trimmed by 4 bases and J by 1 base, leaving 21 bases between them. Per the germline V gene, CDR1 is SEHNR and CDR2 is FQNEAQ (reference sequence). CDR3 in amino acids: CASSSYRTGGGGTDTQYF. The CDR3 nucleotides are TGTGCCAGCAGCTCGTACCGAACCGGTGGCGGAGGCACAGATACGCAGTATTTT.

The CDR3 here is CASSRTSGSYNEQFF. For the CDR3, the DNA is TGTGCCAGCAGCCGGACTAGCGGGAGTTACAATGAGCAGTTCTTC. The chain combines TRBV7-6 with TRBJ2-1; 13 nucleotides match TRBD2. Per germline, CDR1 SGHVS and CDR2 FNYEAQ. The CDR3 totals 15 residues. With 5 bases clipped from V and 4 bases from J, the junction kept 2 bases outside the gene matches.

This sequence joins TRBV7-2 and TRBJ2-2; no clear D. CDR1 is SGHTA, CDR2 FQGNSA, per germline. V lost 5 bases to trimming and J lost 6 bases, with 10 bases between them. The CDR3 covers 13 residues. The CDR3 sequence is CASSPRMAGELFF. CDR3 nucleotides: TGTGCCAGCAGCCCGCGTATGGCCGGGGAGCTGTTTTTT. The full variable domain, in which reference TRBV7-2 and TRBJ2-2 provide the parts outside the CDR3, is GAGVSQSPSNKVTEKGKDVELRCDPISGHTALYWYRQSLGQGLEFLIYFQGNSAPDKSGLPSDRFSAERTGGSVSTLTIQRTQQEDSAVYLCASSPRMAGELFFGEGSRLTVL.

This clone showed up just once. The gene calls are TRBV7-2 and TRBJ2-5; TRBD2 is a possible D gene (6 bases). Germline-derived CDR1 and CDR2 are SGHTA and FQGNSA. V gave up 6 bases and J gave up 2 bases, with 13 bases separating them. The CDR3 is 14 amino acids. For the CDR3, the DNA is TGTGCCAGCAGGCGGGACCGTACTCAAGAGACCCAGTACTTC. This translates into CASRRDRTQETQYF. Filled out from reference TRBV7-2 and TRBJ2-5, the complete variable domain reads GAGVSQSPSNKVTEKGKDVELRCDPISGHTALYWYRQSLGQGLEFLIYFQGNSAPDKSGLPSDRFSAERTGGSVSTLTIQRTQQEDSAVYLCASRRDRTQETQYFGPGTRLLVL.

This clone was counted once. The gene calls are TRBV4-1 and TRBJ1-1, with TRBD1 matching over 9 bases. Germline assignment: CDR1 MGHRA and CDR2 YSYEKL. The ends lost 0 bases at V and 4 bases at J; junction bases unmatched: 3. The CDR3 has 15 amino acids. The CDR3: CASSQDGTGSTEAFF. CDR3 sequence (DNA): TGCGCCAGCAGCCAAGATGGGACAGGGAGCACTGAAGCTTTCTTT.

The rearrangement joins TRBV27 to TRBJ2-7; the D gene is possibly TRBD1 (5 bases). V was shortened by 5 bases and J by 2 bases, with 10 bases between the two germline ends. The germline gives CDR1 MNHEY, CDR2 SMNVEV (reference sequence). The CDR3 has 13 residues. In nucleotides, the CDR3 is TGTGCCAGCAGTAGGCAGGGCGCCTACGAGCAGTACTTC. Amino acids: CASSRQGAYEQYF.

The rearrangement uses TRBV19 and TRBJ1-4, with D unclear. The CDR3 has 15 amino acids. Trimming removed 3 bases from V and 0 bases from J, with 8 bases in between. The germline V gene encodes CDR1 LNHDA and CDR2 SQIVND (reference sequence). The CDR3 sequence is CASSISVTTNEKLFF. The CDR3 DNA reads as TGTGCCAGTAGTATTAGCGTTACAACTAATGAAAAACTGTTTTTT.

The J gene is TRBJ2-7, the V gene TRBV21-1; the DNA was not compared with TRBD2, the D call given in the table. TRBV21-1 is tagged as a pseudogene. CDR3 length equals 22 residues. The CDR3 region has the DNA TGTGCCAGCAGCGTCAACCGCGGAGGGAGACTAGCGGGAGGGCCGCTGGTCCACGAGCAGTACTTC. Its translation is CASSVNRGGRLAGGPLVHEQYF.

V is TRBV7-9 and J is TRBJ2-1; 8 bases are shared with TRBD2. Germline V CDR1 and CDR2: SEHNR, FQNEAQ (reference sequence). With V trimmed by 5 bases and J by 7 bases, 13 bases remained unmatched. The CDR3 is made up of 16 amino acids. This CDR3 reads CASSGPGGLDLNEQFF. DNA of the CDR3: TGTGCCAGCAGCGGACCCGGGGGACTAGACTTAAATGAGCAGTTCTTC.

This chain connects TRBV21-1 to TRBJ2-7; the table's D call, TRBD2, was not checked against the DNA. TRBV21-1 is a pseudogene. This CDR3 contains 16 residues. The CDR3 DNA is TGTGCCAGCGGGACGAGGGCCGGGACTAACACCTACGAGCAGTACTTC. The encoded protein is CASGTRAGTNTYEQYF.